The T cell receptor beta chain described here comes from a study of identical twins. TCRdb independently ran MiXCR on the 5' RACE reads; one entry per CDR3 protein. This sample has about 570,000 distinct CDR3 sequences, with approximately 10% found just once. This clonotype showed up many times. The germline gives CDR1 SGHTA, CDR2 FQGNSA. The CDR3 runs 15 residues. The ends lost 5 bases at V and 4 bases at J; junction bases unmatched: 8. Separately, the same data were catalogued under a study of yellow fever vaccine responses in identical twins.

The source of this sequence is a young woman in good health. The sample taken for sequencing was PBMCs. J is TRBJ2-5 and V is TRBV7-2, with 9 positions matching TRBD1. In nucleotides, the CDR3 is TGTGCCAGCAGCCGGACACAGGGGGCGTTAGAGACCCAGTACTTC. Translation: CASSRTQGALETQYF.